These 3 T cell receptor beta chains were all obtained from the same sample, sequenced in a study of CD8 T cells in Susac syndrome. RNA was extracted with the RNeasy kit, and a quantity of roughly 0.45 to 1 ug was reverse transcribed using random hexamers. One entry per CDR3 protein, called by TCRdb with MiXCR from the immunoSEQ multiplex PCR reads. The sample comprises 110,000 or so distinct CDR3 sequences, over 90% of which are singletons, and around 0.15% rests with the top ten. The sample consisted of CD4+ T cells from PBMCs. The receptors were gathered from a human donor in good health.

The chain is built from TRBV7-9 and TRBJ1-5; no clear D. Trimming removed 4 bases from V and 5 bases from J, with 15 bases in between. Per germline, CDR1 SEHNR and CDR2 FQNEAQ (reference sequence). The CDR3 has 15 amino acids. The CDR3 nucleotides are TGTGCCAGCAGCTCGGGTAACGGCTTCTATCAGCCCCAGCATTTT. Its protein is CASSSGNGFYQPQHF.

CDR3 bases: TGTGCCAGTAGTGCGGGGCCTTATAGCAATCAGCCCCAGCATTTT. It specifies CASSAGPYSNQPQHF. The rearrangement uses TRBV19 and TRBJ1-5, with D possibly matching TRBD1 (5 bases). Germline CDR1 and CDR2: LNHDA and SQIVND (reference sequence). This CDR3 has 15 residues. Trimming cost V 5 bases and J 0 bases, with 11 bases left between them.

This clonotype has a single count. V and J are TRBV2 and TRBJ2-1, with D possibly called TRBD1 or TRBD2 (5 bases each). The V end lost 2 bases, the J end lost 8 bases, and 16 bases lay between the germline ends. Looked up from germline, CDR1 is SNHLY and CDR2 is FYNNEI. CDR3 size: 15 residues. The CDR3 loop reads CASSEWARAGDEQFF. For the CDR3, the DNA is TGTGCCAGCAGTGAATGGGCCAGGGCCGGGGATGAGCAGTTCTTC.